The 21 T cell receptor beta chains given below trace back to one sample, sequenced in a study of cytomegalovirus exposure and HLA in healthy donors. Both 60 Vbeta primers and 13 Jbeta primers went into the PCR. This table comes from immunoSEQ multiplex PCR, and its TCRdb copy is limited to in-frame clones, with some not included. The sample records around 65,000 clones, almost 70% being singletons. The sequenced sample was PBMCs. These receptor sequences come from a man in his forties or fifties in good health and CMV-seropositive.

The chain is built from TRBV2 and TRBJ2-3; D call uncertain. With 1 base removed from V and 4 bases from J, the gap between germline ends came to 6 bases. CDR1 is SNHLY and CDR2 is FYNNEI in the germline V gene. The CDR3 length is 13 residues. The CDR3 bases are TGTGCCAGCAGTGAAGTCTTCGCAGATACGCAGTATTTT. Protein sequence: CASSEVFADTQYF.

This clone was picked up one time. The chain has TRBV7-8 and TRBJ2-3, with 12 bases lining up with TRBD2. The germline V gene encodes CDR1 SGHVS and CDR2 FQNEAQ. This CDR3 is built from 17 residues. The trim removed 4 bases at V and 7 bases at J, leaving 12 bases unmatched. Here the CDR3 DNA reads TGTGCCAGCAGCTCCCCAGAGGAGACTAGCGGGAGCTATACGCAGTATTTT. It specifies CASSSPEETSGSYTQYF.

The chain joins TRBV2 to TRBJ2-1, with D possibly matching TRBD1 (6 bases). This CDR3 is built from 12 residues. Germline V gene lookup returns CDR1 SNHLY and CDR2 FYNNEI. V lost 9 bases, J lost 7 bases, and 13 bases lay in between. The CDR3 loop reads CARDSQSNEQFF. In DNA form, the CDR3 reads TGTGCCAGGGACAGTCAATCAAATGAGCAGTTCTTC.

The CDR3 protein is CAISVRDRDGYTF. In DNA, the CDR3 is TGTGCCATCAGCGTGCGGGACAGGGATGGCTACACCTTC. The chain joins TRBV10-3 to TRBJ1-2, with 9 nucleotides matching TRBD1. Germline V lookup: CDR1 ENHRY, CDR2 SYGVKD. CDR3 length: 13 amino acids. Trimming cost V 6 bases and J 6 bases; bases outside gene matches: 5.

This clone was counted a few times. This chain's CDR3 is CASSYGGEPSYEQYF. CDR3 coding DNA: TGTGCCAGCAGCTACGGGGGGGAGCCATCCTACGAGCAGTACTTC. V is TRBV11-3 and J is TRBJ2-7; the match to TRBD2 covers 8 bases. The V gene's germline CDR1 is SGHNT and CDR2 YENEEA. The junction had 6 bases not matched to a gene; V was cut back by 4 bases and J by 1 base. The CDR3 consists of 15 residues.

The chain joins TRBV11-2 to TRBJ1-2, with 7 bases lining up with TRBD1. There are 14 residues in the CDR3. Germline V lookup: CDR1 SGHAT, CDR2 FQNNGV. Unmatched junction bases numbered 7, after V lost 5 bases and J lost 4 bases. In DNA, the CDR3 is TGTGCCAGCAGCCTACAGGGGAAGGGCTATGGCTACACCTTC. As protein: CASSLQGKGYGYTF.

J is TRBJ1-1 and V is TRBV6-1, with D hard to call. CDR3 length equals 13 residues. V shed 6 bases and J shed 7 bases, with 15 bases lying between them. Germline V lookup: CDR1 MNHNS, CDR2 SASEGT. CDR3 DNA sequence: TGTGCCAGCAGACTCAGCCGGGAACTTGAAGCTTTCTTT. This sequence encodes CASRLSRELEAFF.

This clone was seen only once. V usage is TRBV6-6 and J usage is TRBJ2-7, with TRBD1 matching over 10 bases. The CDR3 has 14 residues. Trimming removed 6 bases from V and 4 bases from J; junction bases left unmatched: 6. Germline loops: CDR1 MNHNY, CDR2 SVGAGI (reference sequence). The CDR3 DNA follows: TGTGCCAGCAGCGACAGGGGGCTAAGTTACGAGCAGTACTTC. Encoded protein: CASSDRGLSYEQYF.

This rearrangement joins TRBV11-2 to TRBJ2-7; possibly TRBD2 for D (5 bases). The V end was cut by 9 bases, the J end by 1 base, with 22 bases between. The germline CDR1 and CDR2 sequences are SGHAT and FQNNGV. The CDR3 has 16 residues. CDR3 region: CASGHSGSRGSYEQYF. The DNA of the CDR3 is TGTGCCAGTGGGCACTCGGGAAGCCGCGGGTCCTACGAGCAGTACTTC.

The chain employs TRBV6-1 and TRBJ1-1, with 7 bases matching TRBD1. The CDR3 extends over 13 amino acids. CDR1 MNHNS and CDR2 SASEGT come from the germline V gene. Trimming at V came to 4 bases and at J to 10 bases, leaving 9 bases not matched to a gene. The CDR3 sequence: CASSVQGDNIAFF. CDR3 sequence (DNA): TGTGCCAGCAGTGTCCAGGGGGACAATATAGCTTTCTTT.

V and J are TRBV27 and TRBJ2-2; TRBD2 aligns across 8 bases. Trimming cost V 5 bases and J 6 bases; bases outside gene matches: 8. The germline V gene has CDR1 MNHEY and CDR2 SMNVEV (reference sequence). This CDR3 is built from 15 residues. CDR3 protein: CASSPRTGGAGELFF. DNA of the CDR3: TGTGCCAGCAGTCCCCGCACCGGGGGGGCCGGGGAGCTGTTTTTT.

This chain connects TRBV6-1 to TRBJ1-5; TRBD1 might be the D (6 bases). The CDR3 loop spans 14 amino acids. CDR1 and CDR2 (germline): MNHNS, SASEGT. Trimming took 6 bases from V and 2 from J, leaving 11 bases between them. CDR3 amino acids: CASRDSGGNQPQHF. The CDR3 nucleotides read TGTGCCAGCAGGGACAGCGGCGGCAATCAGCCCCAGCATTTT.

This sequence joins TRBV2 and TRBJ2-2; 8 nucleotides align to TRBD2. The V and J ends lost 5 bases and 3 bases, in that order; junction bases with no gene match: 5. CDR1 and CDR2 (germline): SNHLY, FYNNEI. The CDR3 has 15 amino acids. The CDR3 region is CASSRSGEDTGELFF. The DNA for the CDR3 is TGTGCCAGCAGTCGTAGCGGGGAAGACACCGGGGAGCTGTTTTTT.

The rearrangement uses TRBV10-3 and TRBJ2-2; maybe TRBD2 (6 bases). This CDR3 has 13 residues. V dropped 11 bases and J dropped 7 bases, with 17 bases sitting between them. Germline V lookup: CDR1 ENHRY, CDR2 SYGVKD. Here the CDR3 DNA reads TGTGCCGCCGGCACGGGAGTACACGGGGAGCTGTTTTTT. Residues: CAAGTGVHGELFF.

In this sample, this clone turned up a few times. V and J are TRBV4-2 and TRBJ2-7; the match to TRBD2 covers 10 bases. This CDR3 has 16 amino acids. The V and J ends lost 5 bases and 2 bases, in that order; junction bases with no gene match: 9. Germline lookup yields CDR1 LGHNA and CDR2 YNFKEQ. CDR3: CASSEQIAGGPYEQYF. Written as DNA, the CDR3 is TGTGCCAGCAGCGAGCAGATAGCGGGAGGACCCTACGAGCAGTACTTC.

The genes are TRBV4-3 and TRBJ2-5; 8 bases map to TRBD2. The CDR3 extends over 17 amino acids. Germline CDR1 and CDR2: LGHNA and YSLEER. The J segment lost 4 bases and the V segment lost 5 bases, leaving 15 bases of the junction unmatched. The CDR3 DNA reads TGCGCCAGCAGCTTGGCGGTGTTAGCGGGGACTGGAGAGACCCAGTACTTC. Residues: CASSLAVLAGTGETQYF.

The CDR3 nucleotides are TGCGCCAGCAGCGAAACAGGGTCGAGCAATCAGCCCCAGCATTTT. Translating it yields CASSETGSSNQPQHF. The chain carries TRBV5-1 and TRBJ1-5; D possibly corresponds to TRBD1 (6 bases). The length of the CDR3 is 15 residues. V was pared by 4 bases and J by 1 base, with 12 bases between. Per the germline V gene, CDR1 is SGHRS and CDR2 is YFSETQ.

The chain joins TRBV27 to TRBJ1-1; 9 bases line up with TRBD1. The J segment lost 12 bases and the V segment lost 1 base, leaving 6 bases of the junction unmatched. The CDR3 covers 13 residues. Germline CDR1 reads MNHEY; CDR2 reads SMNVEV (reference sequence). Here the CDR3 reads CASSLLGQGGTFF. The CDR3 bases are TGTGCCAGCAGTTTATTGGGACAGGGTGGAACTTTCTTT.

The chain carries TRBV19 and TRBJ2-1; D may be TRBD2 (6 bases). The CDR3 has 13 residues. CDR1 is LNHDA and CDR2 is SQIVND in the germline V gene (reference sequence). Between the trimmed V and J ends, which lost 5 bases and 10 bases, there was a span of 15 bases. CDR3 amino acids: CASSSNMGGEQFF. The CDR3 DNA reads as TGTGCCAGTAGTTCCAATATGGGGGGAGAGCAGTTCTTC.

The rearrangement links TRBV19 to TRBJ2-7; 10 positions match TRBD1. The germline V gene has CDR1 LNHDA and CDR2 SQIVND (reference sequence). V gave up 4 bases and J gave up 5 bases; unmatched junction bases: 5. The CDR3 length is 14 residues. Written as DNA, the CDR3 is TGTGCCAGTAGTACTCCGGACAGGGGGGACGAGCAGTACTTC. It is translated as CASSTPDRGDEQYF.

This sequence joins TRBV9 and TRBJ2-5, with TRBD2 identical over 7 bases. The CDR3 loop spans 15 amino acids. Looked up from germline, CDR1 is SGDLS and CDR2 is YYNGEE. V was pared by 1 base and J by 5 bases, with 8 bases of the junction left unmatched. The CDR3 sequence is CASSVSGGGGETQYF. The CDR3 bases are TGTGCCAGCAGCGTATCTGGCGGGGGAGGGGAGACCCAGTACTTC.